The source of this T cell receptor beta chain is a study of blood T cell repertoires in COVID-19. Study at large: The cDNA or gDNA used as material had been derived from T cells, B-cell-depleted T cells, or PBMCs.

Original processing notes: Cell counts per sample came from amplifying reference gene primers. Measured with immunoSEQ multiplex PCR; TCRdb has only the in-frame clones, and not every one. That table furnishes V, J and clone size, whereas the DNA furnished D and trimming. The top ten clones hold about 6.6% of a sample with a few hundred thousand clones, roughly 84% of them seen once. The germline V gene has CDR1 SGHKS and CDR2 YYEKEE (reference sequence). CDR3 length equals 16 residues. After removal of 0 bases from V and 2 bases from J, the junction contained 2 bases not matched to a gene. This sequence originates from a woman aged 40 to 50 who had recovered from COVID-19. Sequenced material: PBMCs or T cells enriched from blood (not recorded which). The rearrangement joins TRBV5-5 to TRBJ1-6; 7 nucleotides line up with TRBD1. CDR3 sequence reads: CASSLGDSPYNSPLHF. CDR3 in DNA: TGTGCCAGCAGCTTGGGGGACAGCCCCTATAATTCACCCCTCCACTTT.